The next 10 T cell receptor beta chains were all read from a single sample in a study of T-cell memory formation after mild COVID-19. One entry per CDR3 protein, called by TCRdb with MiXCR from the 5' RACE reads. The sample lists 450,000 to 650,000 distinct CDR3 sequences, about 22% occurring once. Sequenced material: PBMCs or a T cell subset sorted from them (not recorded which). Source of these receptors: an adult woman who had mild COVID-19 (a few samples of this study predate the infection). Cell type and time point are not known.

This clonotype was seen a few times. The chain couples TRBV5-1 to TRBJ1-1; 7 nucleotides agree with TRBD1. J lost 3 bases, V lost 5 bases, and 4 bases had no gene match. The length of the CDR3 is 13 residues. Germline lookup yields CDR1 SGHRS and CDR2 YFSETQ. The CDR3: CASRPDRDTEAFF. The DNA of the CDR3 is TGCGCCAGCAGACCTGACAGGGACACTGAAGCTTTCTTT.

The genes are TRBV4-1 and TRBJ1-2; perhaps TRBD1 as D (5 bases). This CDR3 contains 14 residues. The germline V gene has CDR1 MGHRA and CDR2 YSYEKL. With 4 bases removed from V and 4 bases from J, the gap between germline ends came to 13 bases. In DNA form, the CDR3 reads TGCGCCAGCAGCCGAGAGGACACCCTCTATGGCTACACCTTC. Translated: CASSREDTLYGYTF.

The rearrangement links TRBV14 to TRBJ1-6; D ambiguous. The CDR3 extends over 13 amino acids. V was shortened by 7 bases and J by 10 bases, with 14 bases between the two germline ends. Germline values: CDR1 SGHDN, CDR2 FVKESK. The CDR3 region has the DNA TGTGCCAGCACGGCCCTGGAGGGATCACCCCTCCACTTT. Protein: CASTALEGSPLHF.

V usage is TRBV6-2 or TRBV6-3 and J usage is TRBJ1-1; D is unclear. Germline CDR1 reads MNHEY; CDR2 reads SVGEGT. The CDR3 loop spans 15 amino acids. Trimming took 5 bases from V and 1 from J, leaving 14 bases between them. The CDR3 bases are TGTGCCAGCAGTGCGTACCGGCAGAGGAACACTGAAGCTTTCTTT. Translation: CASSAYRQRNTEAFF.

This clonotype was seen a few times. V and J are TRBV5-1 and TRBJ2-7, with a possible D match to TRBD1 (6 bases). CDR1 and CDR2 from the germline V gene are SGHRS and YFSETQ. CDR3 length: 14 amino acids. V dropped 0 bases and J dropped 4 bases, with 11 bases sitting between them. The CDR3 loop is CASSLAQGLYEQYF. Here the CDR3 DNA reads TGCGCCAGCAGCTTGGCACAGGGCCTATACGAGCAGTACTTC.

V gene TRBV6-4 combines with J gene TRBJ1-6; 9 bases line up with TRBD1. V shed 3 bases and J 6 bases; nucleotides not matched to a gene: 3. The V gene's germline CDR1 is MRHNA and CDR2 SNTAGT. The CDR3 loop spans 15 amino acids. The CDR3 DNA reads as TGTGCCAGCAGTGAAAAGACAGGGGGTAATTCACCCCTCCACTTT. Translating gives CASSEKTGGNSPLHF.

The chain has TRBV5-4 and TRBJ2-7; D tentatively reads TRBD1 or TRBD2 (5 bases each). Trimming took off 4 bases at V and 3 bases at J, with 11 bases between the two ends. The CDR3 runs to 13 residues. Germline CDR1 is SGHNT and CDR2 is YYREEE (reference sequence). CDR3 loop: CASSKGPDYEQYF. DNA of the CDR3: TGTGCCAGCAGCAAGGGACCGGACTACGAGCAGTACTTC.

The gene calls are TRBV18 and TRBJ2-5; TRBD1 agrees at 8 bases. Germline V gives CDR1 KGHSH, CDR2 LQKENI. CDR3 length: 11 amino acids. J was trimmed by 14 bases and V by 3 bases; bases with no gene match: 5. As DNA, the CDR3 is TGTGCCAGCTCACCGGACAGGGTAGCATACTTC. This sequence encodes CASSPDRVAYF.

J is TRBJ2-7 and V is TRBV4-3; D is uncertain. The V end was cut by 0 bases, the J end by 7 bases, with 10 bases between. The CDR3 extends over 13 amino acids. Germline CDR1 reads LGHNA; CDR2 reads YSLEER. DNA of the CDR3: TGCGCCAGCAGCCAAGACCTGCGTCAAGAGCAGTACTTC. As protein: CASSQDLRQEQYF.

This rearrangement joins TRBV4-3 to TRBJ2-3; 8 bases match TRBD2. The CDR3 contains 17 residues. After removal of 0 bases from V and 2 bases from J, the junction contained 7 bases not matched to a gene. The germline V gene has CDR1 LGHNA and CDR2 YSLEER. The chain's CDR3 is CASSQDLRREVTDTQYF. The CDR3 region has the DNA TGCGCCAGCAGCCAAGATCTTAGGCGGGAGGTCACAGATACGCAGTATTTT.